This T cell receptor beta chain originates from a study of T cell changes during pregnancy in multiple sclerosis. Produced via immunoSEQ multiplex PCR; TCRdb's table is partial and in-frame only. Of about 64,000 clones listed, over 95% are singletons. The CDR3 is 19 residues long. The germline CDR1 and CDR2 sequences are SGHAT and FQDESV (reference sequence). J gave up 3 bases and V 4 bases, and 15 bases lay outside the gene matches. Material: CD8+ T cells from peripheral blood mononuclear cells, obtained after pregnancy. The chain couples TRBV11-1 to TRBJ2-2; TRBD2 matches at 9 bases. The sequence derives from a female donor with multiple sclerosis, enrolled in a pregnancy study. The CDR3 DNA reads as TGTGCCAGCAGCTCACTTATAGGGCTAGCGGGAACCGACACCGGGGAGCTGTTTTTT. Translating gives CASSSLIGLAGTDTGELFF.